The 3 T cell receptor beta chains below were found in one sample sequenced in a study of T cells after yellow fever vaccination. TCRdb recomputed calls from the 5' RACE reads with MiXCR, one row per CDR3 protein. Here the sample spans some 400,000 distinct CDR3 sequences, around 6.5% being singletons. Sequenced material: PBMCs, taken 5 days after the yellow fever booster vaccination. These receptors originate from a man younger than 40 who received the YFV17D yellow fever vaccine.

V is TRBV29-1 and J is TRBJ2-7; unclear D gene. This CDR3 has 13 residues. The germline V gene has CDR1 SQVTM and CDR2 ANQGSEA. V was pared by 7 bases and J by 4 bases, with 17 bases between. The CDR3 here is CSARTGASYEQYF. CDR3 coding DNA: TGCAGCGCCCGGACCGGCGCCTCTTACGAGCAGTACTTC.

The chain joins TRBV5-4 to TRBJ2-1; 9 nucleotides align to TRBD2. The CDR3 extends over 16 amino acids. The germline V gene has CDR1 SGHNT and CDR2 YYREEE (reference sequence). Germline trimming cut 3 bases from V and 5 bases from J; bases unmatched to any gene: 9. The CDR3 region has the DNA TGTGCCAGCAGCTGGGGACTAGCTATTTGGGACAATGAGCAGTTCTTC. It codes for CASSWGLAIWDNEQFF.

Remarks on this clonotype: Given a much more abundant clone one base away, this may be a read error. The chain is built from TRBV5-1 and TRBJ2-7, with no clear D. The CDR3 has 16 residues. CDR1 and CDR2 from the germline V gene are SGHRS and YFSETQ. Trimming shortened V by 0 bases and J by 5 bases, and 18 bases separated the two germline ends. CDR3 in amino acids: CASSLATGRQDHEQYF. As DNA, the CDR3 is TGCGCCAGCAGCTTGGCCACGGGTCGTCAAGACCACGAGCAGTACTTC.